One and the same sample provided the 13 T cell receptor beta chains below, sequenced in a study of T cell responses to AZD1222 COVID-19 vaccine. TCRdb keeps only in-frame clones here, not all; method: immunoSEQ multiplex PCR. This repertoire shows some 190,000 clones, around 94% found once; its top ten account for over 1.5%. The sequencing used peripheral blood, collected 28 days after the second dose of the MenACWY control vaccine. Receptor source: an adult who received the MenACWY meningococcal vaccine as a control.

This chain links TRBV19 with TRBJ1-1; D call uncertain. The CDR3 is made up of 16 amino acids. V lost 7 bases, J lost 2 bases, and 20 bases lay in between. The germline CDR1 and CDR2 sequences are LNHDA and SQIVND (reference sequence). The CDR3 loop reads CASTPIDTARNTEAFF. The DNA of the CDR3 is TGTGCCAGTACCCCAATCGACACGGCCCGAAACACTGAAGCTTTCTTT.

V usage is TRBV4-3 and J usage is TRBJ2-3; TRBD2 might be the D (6 bases). This CDR3 has 15 amino acids. From germline, CDR1 is LGHNA and CDR2 YSLEER. V gave up 5 bases and J gave up 2 bases, with 14 bases separating them. The CDR3 nucleotides read TGCGCCAGCAGCGCGCGGGACTCATCCACAGATACGCAGTATTTT. Translated: CASSARDSSTDTQYF.

This chain uses TRBV5-1 with TRBJ2-1, with a weak D call TRBD1 (6 bases). Deletions cut 6 bases from V and 4 bases from J, with 17 bases between. The germline V gene has CDR1 SGHRS and CDR2 YFSETQ. The CDR3 runs to 15 residues. The CDR3 DNA follows: TGCGCCAGCAACACACAGGGTTGGGGATACAATGAGCAGTTCTTC. Translation: CASNTQGWGYNEQFF.

V is TRBV21-1 and J is TRBJ1-4. TRBV21-1 is shown as a pseudogene. This CDR3 has 16 amino acids. The CDR3 region has the DNA TGTGCCAGCAGCAAAGTGAGAGATGCAACTAATGAAAAACTGTTTTTT. Translated: CASSKVRDATNEKLFF.

J is TRBJ2-3 and V is TRBV10-3; 7 bases are a match to TRBD2. The CDR3 has 14 amino acids. The junction had 0 bases not matched to a gene; V was cut back by 2 bases and J by 1 base. Germline lookup yields CDR1 ENHRY and CDR2 SYGVKD. The CDR3 coding sequence is TGTGCCATCAGTGAGACTAGCGGCACAGATACGCAGTATTTT. Its protein product is CAISETSGTDTQYF.

Comment on this clone: An end of the junction does not agree with germline; a read error may underlie this. The chain couples TRBV7-8 to TRBJ2-7; TRBD2 aligns across 9 bases. The CDR3 runs 14 residues. Per the germline V gene, CDR1 is SGHVS and CDR2 is FQNEAQ. The CDR3 sequence: CASSLAGPTYEQYF. The DNA of the CDR3 is TGTGCCAGCAGCCTAGCGGGGCCTACCTACGAGCAGTACTTC.

The V and J genes are TRBV29-1 and TRBJ1-2, with a possible D match to TRBD1 (6 bases). The CDR3 covers 13 residues. From germline, CDR1 is SQVTM and CDR2 ANQGSEA. The ends were cut back, 5 bases at V and 6 bases at J, with 16 bases in the middle. CDR3: CSVYGAGVHGYTF. CDR3 DNA sequence: TGCAGCGTTTACGGCGCAGGGGTCCATGGCTACACCTTC.

The rearrangement uses TRBV7-9 and TRBJ2-7; 9 nucleotides line up with TRBD1. The CDR3 length is 14 residues. Germline CDR1 and CDR2: SEHNR and FQNEAQ (reference sequence). The V gene end was trimmed by 3 bases and the J gene end by 5 bases; junction bases not matched to a gene: 5. The CDR3 DNA follows: TGTGCCAGCAGCTTCCGGGACAGGGTCAACGAGCAGTACTTC. Protein sequence: CASSFRDRVNEQYF. Together with reference TRBV7-9 and TRBJ2-7, the CDR3 gives the full variable domain: DTGVSQNPRHKITKRGQNVTFRCDPISEHNRLYWYRQTLGQGPEFLTYFQNEAQLEKSRLLSDRFSAERPKGSFSTLEIQRTEQGDSAMYLCASSFRDRVNEQYFGPGTRLTVT.

This chain links TRBV27 with TRBJ1-1; a possible D gene is TRBD1 (6 bases). This CDR3 is built from 15 residues. The germline V gene has CDR1 MNHEY and CDR2 SMNVEV (reference sequence). V was clipped by 6 bases and J by 6 bases, with 20 bases between them. The CDR3 is CASSRTGFLIPEAFF. The CDR3 DNA sequence: TGTGCCAGCAGCAGAACAGGGTTTTTGATTCCTGAAGCTTTCTTT.

The chain is built from TRBV4-1 and TRBJ2-6, with unresolved D. CDR1 and CDR2 (germline): MGHRA, YSYEKL. The CDR3 is 17 residues long. V was clipped by 6 bases and J by 0 bases, with 15 bases between them. CDR3 sequence reads: CASREAGFRSGANVLTF. The DNA for the CDR3 is TGCGCCAGCAGAGAAGCCGGGTTCCGCTCTGGGGCCAACGTCCTGACTTTC.

V is TRBV3-1 (or the pseudogene TRBV3-2) and J is TRBJ1-3; the D gene is possibly TRBD1 (6 bases). Trimming pared 4 bases from V and 0 bases from J, leaving 16 bases between. The CDR3 runs to 17 residues. From germline, CDR1 is LGHDT and CDR2 YNNKEL (reference sequence). The CDR3 DNA follows: TGTGCCAGCAGCCTATTACCGGACAGCCCCTCTGGAAACACCATATATTTT. Amino acid sequence: CASSLLPDSPSGNTIYF.

J is TRBJ1-2 and V is TRBV6-6, with D unclear. The CDR3 runs to 10 residues. The V and J ends lost 8 bases and 3 bases respectively, with 4 bases between them. CDR1 and CDR2 from the germline V gene are MNHNY and SVGAGI (reference sequence). Written as DNA, the CDR3 is TGTGCCAGCGGGGACTATGGCTACACCTTC. Translated: CASGDYGYTF.

The rearrangement uses TRBV27 and TRBJ1-5; a possible D gene is TRBD1 (6 bases). V was clipped by 2 bases and J by 7 bases, with 12 bases between them. Germline CDR1 reads MNHEY; CDR2 reads SMNVEV (reference sequence). CDR3 length: 14 amino acids. The CDR3 here is CASSLRGFGQPQHF. The DNA for the CDR3 is TGTGCCAGCAGTTTAAGGGGGTTCGGACAGCCCCAGCATTTT.